The rows below give T cell receptor beta chains drawn from one sample of a study of vaccination and CD4 T cells after COVID-19. TCRdb redid the calling of the PCR reads with MiXCR, one entry per CDR3 protein. Of about 21,000 distinct CDR3 sequences listed, approximately 52% are singletons. Their specific antigens are unknown. Sequenced material: CD4+ T cells from blood, cultured in vitro. These receptors came from a human donor who had recovered from COVID-19. The conserved cysteine and the conserved F or W are not part of the CDR3 here.

v_call cdr3_aa
TRBV6-2/TRBV6-3 ASSYFVGASQPQH
TRBV19 ASSIARVGEQY
TRBV4-2 ASSQDEGGSGNQPQH
TRBV6-4 ASSSGTGLHGYT
TRBV6-1 ASRTLTDTQY
TRBV11-1 ASSSWDRKNTDTQY
TRBV11-2 ASSSSLRNGYT
TRBV28 ASSYTTGSGANVLT
TRBV20-1 SASRDRGYWTQH
TRBV11-2 ASSLRGGRHEQF
TRBV20-1 SAGELVLAKNIQY
TRBV7-2 ASSSPSSLEGETQY
TRBV15 ATSRRGLNHGYT
TRBV11-2 ASSLLTGDTGELF
TRBV27 ASSKFGQGRNEQF
TRBV2 ASKSQEGYTDTQY
TRBV6-2/TRBV6-3 ASSRRRTSGSELSDTQY
TRBV28 ASSSKQGLVEKLF
TRBV20-1 SARDPGMNAYEQY
TRBV6-1 ASSHNTEAF
TRBV20-1 SARDFRGRLHEQF
TRBV2 ASSRTGENTGELF
TRBV20-1 SARKGRLSAGELF
TRBV7-2 ASTRGSSYNEQF
TRBV7-2 ASSRTRTGIYEQY
TRBV29-1 SVGGTSGSNTGELF
TRBV9 AGEGTEAF
TRBV20-1 SANSAYNSPLH
TRBV2 ASHPSGANTGELF
TRBV6-1 ASSEMAGDPYEQY
TRBV6-1 ASTRTGDTQY
TRBV7-2 ASSFVGTQY
TRBV20-1 SAPIDRGTEAF
TRBV19 ASSHRDRGGGNSPLH
TRBV15 ATSRGNTGELF
TRBV7-9 ASSHTMRGNNSPLH
TRBV20-1 SARDARSSGIQY
TRBV11-1 ASSLARGDGYT
TRBV5-1 ASSLMTPSETQY
TRBV20-1 SARANRDDQETQY
TRBV7-2 ASSSAGVSEQY
TRBV6-2/TRBV6-3 ASTRGGAQETQY
TRBV19 ASSVDRSHTDTQY
TRBV7-3 ASSPDRGHSGSTEAF
TRBV2 ASSPVNSGTGELF
TRBV20-1 SARGGRFLAF
TRBV24-1 ATSYSGTSKQY
TRBV7-9 ASSLGSRENQPQH
TRBV24-1 ATSFGGGAVDTQY
TRBV19 AITRQDSYNSPLH
TRBV6-1 ASMPMGTSTGNEQF
TRBV3-1 ASSQGVGVNQPQH
TRBV18 ASSRDTGWAYEQY